These T cell receptor beta chains were read from a single sample in a study of T cell repertoires in cytomegalovirus infection. No antigen has been identified for these receptors. Each CDR3 protein gets one entry after TCRdb re-called the reads with MiXCR. This sample has approximately 990,000 distinct CDR3 sequences, with less than 40% found just once. The sample consisted of cultured CD8+ T cells from PBMCs, taken from culture after CMV antigen stimulation. The receptor source for this set is a human donor in good health (CMV status not recorded). Some clones in this sample may be carry-over from other donors' samples. Both conserved end residues are part of each CDR3. The D gene is left open where the match is weak. Not all rows give a size; the values are once, few, many and, for expanded clones, a class.

d_call j_call v_call clone_size cdr3_aa
- TRBJ2-7 TRBV4-1 - CASSQVGVSYEQYF
- TRBJ1-1 TRBV7-9 few CASSSDTSLNTEAFF
- TRBJ1-1 TRBV25-1 many CASSRGGRTEAFF
- TRBJ2-3 TRBV6-2/TRBV6-3 - CASSYAGSYTDTQYF
- TRBJ2-2 TRBV19 - CDSSIVGQASGELFF
- TRBJ2-3 TRBV15 few CATSRGGRPLDTQYF
- TRBJ1-1 TRBV12-3/TRBV12-4 many CASSLGGRDTEAFF
- TRBJ1-6 TRBV6-1 few CASSETGSPYSPLHF
- TRBJ1-2 TRBV7-2 few CASSLEEARLSYGYTF
TRBD1 TRBJ1-1 TRBV25-1 - CASSDDRGHTEAFF
TRBD1 TRBJ1-1 TRBV7-9 - CASRARGGNTEAFF
TRBD1 TRBJ1-2 TRBV11-2 - CASSLDGAGGNYGYTF
- TRBJ1-5 TRBV7-8 many CASSFGGPKSNQPQHF
- TRBJ2-3 TRBV7-8 many CASSSAGTDTQYF
- TRBJ1-3 TRBV11-2 few CASSLGLISGNTIYF
- TRBJ2-7 TRBV6-1 few CASKVGTMSPYEQYF
TRBD1 TRBJ1-5 TRBV12-3/TRBV12-4 many CASSFTGTGELQPQHF
- TRBJ2-5 TRBV19 - CASSIGSGTNQETQYF
- TRBJ1-1 TRBV12-3/TRBV12-4 - CASRGGVLGTEAFF
- TRBJ2-1 TRBV5-4 few CASSLAVQQFF
- TRBJ1-1 TRBV9 few CASSGEGGRSEAFF
- TRBJ2-3 TRBV3-1 - CASSLTGYTQYF
- TRBJ1-1 TRBV14 few CASSQEEGRNTEAFF
TRBD2 TRBJ2-1 TRBV19 - CASSTGLAGGLVYNEQFF
- TRBJ1-4 TRBV7-2 many CASSLSGDGYNEKLFF
TRBD2 TRBJ2-1 TRBV7-6 few CASSSLASGVISEQFF
- TRBJ1-1 TRBV6-2/TRBV6-3 few CASSYPPGREYTEAFF
- TRBJ1-2 TRBV14 few CASSQGTAVYGYTF
TRBD1 TRBJ1-1 TRBV7-8 many CASSLETGDFDRAFF
- TRBJ1-5 TRBV7-8 - CASSLANNQGNQPQHF
- TRBJ2-3 TRBV7-3 - CASSLGSGTYYTDTQYF
TRBD1 TRBJ2-3 TRBV5-5 few CASSLRQGASTDTQYF
TRBD1 TRBJ2-1 TRBV7-3 - CASRARGPATYNEQFF
- TRBJ1-2 TRBV6-1 few CASSYLTQRGGYTF
TRBD2 TRBJ2-2 TRBV27 few CASSSGLAKGELFF
TRBD1 TRBJ2-3 TRBV6-1 - CASSVRGLSTDTQYF
- TRBJ2-3 TRBV12-3/TRBV12-4 few CASRAGSTDTQYF
TRBD2 TRBJ2-5 TRBV20-1 - CSARDPRGGETQYF